This T cell receptor beta chain is drawn from a study of CD8 T cells in ankylosing spondylitis. This CDR3 has 14 amino acids. Germline V CDR1 and CDR2: SGHRS, YFSETQ. V lost 0 bases to trimming and J lost 6 bases, with 12 bases between them. As the method for making TCR beta libraries, quantitative 5'-RACE with molecular barcodes was used. TCRdb reprocessed the 5' RACE reads via MiXCR and lists one record per CDR3 protein. The sample yields approximately 340,000 distinct CDR3 sequences, roughly 14% seen once. Sequenced input: blood, either unsorted or a sorted T cell fraction (not recorded which). The V and J genes are TRBV5-1 and TRBJ1-2; D gene ambiguous. The origin of this receptor is a male donor with ankylosing spondylitis or in good health (not recorded which). The CDR3 reads CASSLDPRSDGYTF. The CDR3 DNA follows: TGCGCCAGCAGCTTGGACCCGAGGAGTGATGGCTACACCTTC.